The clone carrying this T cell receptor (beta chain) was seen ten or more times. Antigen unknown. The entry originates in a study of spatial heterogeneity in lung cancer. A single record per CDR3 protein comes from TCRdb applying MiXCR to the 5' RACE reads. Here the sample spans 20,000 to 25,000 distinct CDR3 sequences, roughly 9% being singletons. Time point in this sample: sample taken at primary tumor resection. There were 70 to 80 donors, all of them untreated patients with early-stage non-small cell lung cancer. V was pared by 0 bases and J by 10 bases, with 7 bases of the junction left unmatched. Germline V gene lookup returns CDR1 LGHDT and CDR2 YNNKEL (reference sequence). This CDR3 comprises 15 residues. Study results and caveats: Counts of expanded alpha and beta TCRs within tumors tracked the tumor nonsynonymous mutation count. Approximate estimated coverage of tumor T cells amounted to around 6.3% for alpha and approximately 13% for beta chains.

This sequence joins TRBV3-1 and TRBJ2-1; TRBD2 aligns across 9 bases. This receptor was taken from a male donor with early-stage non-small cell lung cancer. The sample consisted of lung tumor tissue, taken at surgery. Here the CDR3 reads CASSQDMSGGKEQFF. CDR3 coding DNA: TGTGCCAGCAGCCAAGATATGAGCGGGGGGAAGGAGCAGTTCTTC.